Below, one T cell receptor (beta chain) is given with its context. The antigen remains unidentified. For TCR, cDNA came from 5'RACE template switching, which added a universal primer site and UMIs. MiXCR, run by TCRdb on the 5' RACE reads, gives a single entry per CDR3 protein. Of some 160,000 distinct CDR3 sequences in the sample, approximately 9.7% are singletons; the top ten hold about a third. V gave up 7 bases and J gave up 5 bases; unmatched junction bases: 6. The CDR3 contains 13 residues. The data belong to a study of T cells after yellow fever vaccination. Study outcomes and limitations: Of the clonotypes, a small share occurred in both CD4 and CD8 compartments.

The origin of this receptor is a man between 18 and 35 years old who received the YFV17D yellow fever vaccine. This material consisted of CD8+ T cells sorted from PBMCs, taken 45 days after the yellow fever booster vaccination. The chain uses TRBV12-3 or TRBV12-4 and TRBJ2-3, with 7 bases fitting TRBD1. The CDR3 DNA follows: TGTGCCAGCAAGGGGGCCGGCGGAGATACGCAGTATTTT. It codes for CASKGAGGDTQYF.